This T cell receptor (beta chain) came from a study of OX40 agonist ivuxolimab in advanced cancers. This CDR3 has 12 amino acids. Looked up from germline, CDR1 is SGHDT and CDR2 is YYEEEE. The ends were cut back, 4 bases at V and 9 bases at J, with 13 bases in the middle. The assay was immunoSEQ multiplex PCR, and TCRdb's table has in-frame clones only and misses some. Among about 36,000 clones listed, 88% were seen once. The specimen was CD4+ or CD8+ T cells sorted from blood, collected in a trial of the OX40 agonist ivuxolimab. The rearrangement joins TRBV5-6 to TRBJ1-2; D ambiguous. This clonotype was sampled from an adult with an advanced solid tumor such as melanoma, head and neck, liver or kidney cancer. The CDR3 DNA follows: TGTGCCAGCAGCGGTGCCACAGTCCGCTACACCTTC. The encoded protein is CASSGATVRYTF.